What follows are 20 T cell receptor beta chains derived from one specimen sequenced in a study of blood T cell repertoires in COVID-19. Repertoires were generated with immunoSEQ multiplex PCR, while TCRdb's copy carries only in-frame clones and drops some. Here the sample spans around 150,000 clones, about 92% being singletons. Material: peripheral blood. These receptors were collected from a man aged 25 to 45 with COVID-19, enrolled during active disease.

The J gene is TRBJ2-5, the V gene TRBV19, with a possible D match to TRBD2 (5 bases). V was trimmed by 6 bases and J by 3 bases, leaving 17 bases between them. CDR1 LNHDA and CDR2 SQIVND come from the germline V gene (reference sequence). This CDR3 spans 15 amino acids. In DNA, the CDR3 is TGTGCCAGTAGGATTGCGGGTGGAGGTGAAGAGACCCAGTACTTC. It codes for CASRIAGGGEETQYF.

The V and J genes are TRBV19 and TRBJ1-4; TRBD1 is a possible D gene (5 bases). The CDR3 is made up of 12 amino acids. Trimming shortened V by 8 bases and J by 4 bases, and 8 bases separated the two germline ends. The germline CDR1 and CDR2 sequences are LNHDA and SQIVND (reference sequence). CDR3: CASGGVNEKLFF. CDR3 nucleotide sequence: TGTGCCAGTGGGGGGGTTAATGAAAAACTGTTTTTT. Filled out from reference TRBV19 and TRBJ1-4, the complete variable domain reads DGGITQSPKYLFRKEGQNVTLSCEQNLNHDAMYWYRQDPGQGLRLIYYSQIVNDFQKGDIAEGYSVSREKKESFPLTVTSAQKNPTAFYLCASGGVNEKLFFGSGTQLSVL.

The V gene is TRBV5-1, the J gene TRBJ2-7, with D possibly being TRBD1 (5 bases). Germline V gene data show CDR1 as SGHRS and CDR2 as YFSETQ. V was cut by 0 bases and J by 7 bases, with 17 bases left in between. The CDR3 has 15 amino acids. In DNA form, the CDR3 reads TGCGCCAGCAGCTTGGGGGGCTCCAGGGTTGTTGAGCAGTACTTC. It yields the protein CASSLGGSRVVEQYF. The variable domain in full, completed from reference TRBV5-1 and TRBJ2-7, reads KAGVTQTPRYLIKTRGQQVTLSCSPISGHRSVSWYQQTPGQGLQFLFEYFSETQRNKGNFPGRFSGRQFSNSRSEMNVSTLELGDSALYLCASSLGGSRVVEQYFGPGTRLTVT.

The gene calls are TRBV7-2 and TRBJ1-2; 8 bases line up with TRBD1. From germline, CDR1 is SGHTA and CDR2 FQGNSA. V was clipped by 2 bases and J by 8 bases; unmatched bases: 7. The length of the CDR3 is 14 residues. The CDR3 coding sequence is TGTGCCAGCAGCTTACAGACAGGGGATGGAGGCTACACCTTC. The encoded protein is CASSLQTGDGGYTF.

Comment on this clone: Germline is not matched at one junction end, which may reflect a read error. The chain employs TRBV24-1 and TRBJ2-2; perhaps TRBD1 as D (6 bases). This CDR3 contains 14 residues. Germline CDR1 and CDR2: KGHDR and SFDVKD. CDR3 DNA sequence: TGTGCAACCACGGGACAACTACTAACCGGGGAGCTGTTTTTT. This codes for CATTGQLLTGELFF.

The V and J genes are TRBV24-1 and TRBJ2-2; D is perhaps TRBD2 (5 bases). V was pared by 2 bases and J by 6 bases, with 15 bases between. The CDR3 totals 16 residues. The V gene's germline CDR1 is KGHDR and CDR2 SFDVKD. CDR3 in amino acids: CATSDSPGFGAGELFF. The CDR3 DNA is TGTGCCACCAGTGATTCTCCGGGGTTCGGGGCCGGGGAGCTGTTTTTT.

This chain connects TRBV7-2 to TRBJ1-2; 7 nucleotides line up with TRBD1. V was pared by 5 bases and J by 4 bases, with 10 bases of the junction left unmatched. In germline, CDR1 is SGHTA, CDR2 FQGNSA. CDR3 size: 15 residues. DNA of the CDR3: TGTGCCAGCAGCCTCCACAGGGGAGGTTCCTATGGCTACACCTTC. Amino acids: CASSLHRGGSYGYTF.

The chain couples TRBV24-1 to TRBJ2-5; 11 bases are shared with TRBD2. CDR3 length equals 17 residues. Germline CDR1 is KGHDR and CDR2 is SFDVKD. Trimming took 4 bases from V and 2 from J; bases not matched to a gene: 8. The CDR3 reads CATSDSSVAGGQETQYF. CDR3 DNA sequence: TGTGCCACCAGTGACTCCTCCGTAGCGGGAGGGCAAGAGACCCAGTACTTC.

The J gene is TRBJ1-4, the V gene TRBV4-1; D not resolved. V was trimmed by 3 bases and J by 5 bases, leaving 16 bases between them. CDR3 length: 16 residues. CDR1 is MGHRA, CDR2 YSYEKL, per germline. The CDR3 sequence: CASSHSRRGGNEKLFF. The DNA for the CDR3 is TGCGCCAGCAGCCATTCGAGACGAGGTGGGAATGAAAAACTGTTTTTT.

This clone was detected only once. The chain recombines TRBV7-8 with TRBJ1-4; D not resolved. The CDR3 runs to 14 residues. V gave up 3 bases and J gave up 0 bases, with 5 bases separating them. Germline V gene lookup returns CDR1 SGHVS and CDR2 FQNEAQ. CDR3 in DNA: TGTGCCAGCAGCTTCAGTACAACTAATGAAAAACTGTTTTTT. It yields the protein CASSFSTTNEKLFF.

The rearrangement links TRBV5-1 to TRBJ2-1; TRBD1 might be the D (6 bases). Germline CDR1 is SGHRS and CDR2 is YFSETQ. The CDR3 has 16 amino acids. The ends were cut back, 2 bases at V and 3 bases at J, with 15 bases in the middle. In DNA form, the CDR3 reads TGCGCCAGCAGCTTCGGAACAGGACAGTTCTACAATGAGCAGTTCTTC. Its protein is CASSFGTGQFYNEQFF. Based on the CDR3 plus reference TRBV5-1 and TRBJ2-1, the full variable domain is KAGVTQTPRYLIKTRGQQVTLSCSPISGHRSVSWYQQTPGQGLQFLFEYFSETQRNKGNFPGRFSGRQFSNSRSEMNVSTLELGDSALYLCASSFGTGQFYNEQFFGPGTRLTVL.

The chain joins TRBV19 to TRBJ2-7, with 16 bases lining up with TRBD2. There are 16 residues in the CDR3. The germline V gene encodes CDR1 LNHDA and CDR2 SQIVND (reference sequence). J lost 7 bases, V lost 6 bases, and 9 bases had no gene match. The CDR3 DNA is TGTGCCAGTAGCAGGGGACTAGCGGGAGGGCCGAATGAGCAGTACTTC. Translation gives CASSRGLAGGPNEQYF.

The chain is built from TRBV2 and TRBJ1-2; D is undetermined. Germline V lookup: CDR1 SNHLY, CDR2 FYNNEI. V gave up 1 base and J gave up 8 bases, with 11 bases separating them. The CDR3 runs to 13 residues. CDR3 nucleotide sequence: TGTGCCAGCAGTGAAGGCCCCCGGAGGGGCTACACCTTC. Translation: CASSEGPRRGYTF.

This clone was detected a few times. No conserved phenylalanine or tryptophan ends this CDR3, so it is likely a read error. It is unclear where the CDR3 begins or ends on the DNA, so no DNA is shown, and the CDR3 is as TCRdb lists it. The V gene is TRBV4-1, the J gene TRBJ1-6; the table calls TRBD1, which could not be checked here. Germline CDR1 reads MGHRA; CDR2 reads YSYEKL. Including both end residues, the CDR3 is 11 amino acids long. The CDR3 sequence is CASSTFGQVGD.

Worth noting for this clone: Relative to the germline gene, one junction end is altered; a read error may explain this. The genes are TRBV15 and TRBJ1-2; 8 bases are shared with TRBD1. Germline V CDR1 and CDR2: LNHNV, YYDKDF (reference sequence). This CDR3 comprises 13 residues. The CDR3 DNA reads as TGTGCCACCAGCAGAGACCATAACGACAGGGGATTCTTC. It encodes CATSRDHNDRGFF.

The V and J genes are TRBV7-2 and TRBJ1-2, with D perhaps matching TRBD1 (6 bases). The CDR3 extends over 17 amino acids. Per the germline V gene, CDR1 is SGHTA and CDR2 is FQGNSA. V was shortened by 3 bases and J by 0 bases, with 17 bases between the two germline ends. CDR3 protein: CASSFSVGGIANYGYTF. CDR3 DNA sequence: TGTGCCAGCAGCTTTTCGGTTGGGGGCATAGCTAACTATGGCTACACCTTC.

The genes are TRBV14 and TRBJ2-7; D gene ambiguous. Trimming left V 3 bases short and J 2 bases short, with 11 bases between. The CDR3 is 14 amino acids. CDR1 and CDR2 (germline): SGHDN, FVKESK. CDR3 DNA: TGTGCCAGCAGCCAGAGGTCGAGTACCTACGAGCAGTACTTC. Amino acid sequence: CASSQRSSTYEQYF.

This clone was recorded only once. The chain uses TRBV7-2 and TRBJ2-3; 8 nucleotides line up with TRBD1. The CDR3 has 15 amino acids. V shed 6 bases, J shed 5 bases, and the junction held 10 bases outside the gene matches. Germline V gene lookup returns CDR1 SGHTA and CDR2 FQGNSA. DNA of the CDR3: TGTGCCAGCAGTTCCAGGGGGCGGAAGGGAGATACGCAGTATTTT. It specifies CASSSRGRKGDTQYF.

This clone was recorded only once. The rearrangement joins TRBV30 to TRBJ2-1; 7 bases map to TRBD2. After removal of 4 bases from V and 0 bases from J, the junction contained 6 bases not matched to a gene. Germline V gene sequence: CDR1 GTSNPN, CDR2 SVGIG (reference sequence). CDR3 length: 15 residues. The CDR3 DNA reads TGTGCCTGGATTTGGGTAGCGGGCTCCTACAATGAGCAGTTCTTC. This translates into CAWIWVAGSYNEQFF.

This chain joins TRBV2 and TRBJ1-2, with D possibly matching TRBD1 (6 bases). V was pared by 4 bases and J by 0 bases, with 21 bases between. The CDR3 is made up of 18 amino acids. CDR1 SNHLY and CDR2 FYNNEI come from the germline V gene. The CDR3 coding sequence is TGTGCCAGCAGTGTTTCGGGGGGCGCGGGGCAAGCTAACTATGGCTACACCTTC. Protein sequence: CASSVSGGAGQANYGYTF. The whole variable domain, filled in from reference TRBV2 and TRBJ1-2, reads EPEVTQTPSHQVTQMGQEVILRCVPISNHLYFYWYRQILGQKVEFLVSFYNNEISEKSEIFDDQFSVERPDGSNFTLKIRSTKLEDSAMYFCASSVSGGAGQANYGYTFGSGTRLTVV.